This T cell receptor (beta chain) was retrieved from a study of cytomegalovirus exposure and HLA in healthy donors. Study-wide points: A later examination showed that TCR association rates differed by HLA locus, with DRB1 most and HLA-C fewest. Cytomegalovirus association was assigned to around 150 TCR beta chains.

PCR was performed using 60 Vbeta and 13 Jbeta primers. Profiled with immunoSEQ multiplex PCR; TCRdb holds only in-frame clones, not every one. Found here are just over 150,000 clones, 80% to 85% of them singletons; the top ten hold around 2%. On this clone: Its antigen is not identified.

This clonotype originated in a man younger than 30 in good health and CMV-seronegative. Sequenced material: PBMCs.

CDR3 region: CASSVVGGTIYF. For the CDR3, the DNA is TGTGCCAGCAGCGTAGTGGGGGGCACCATATATTTT. The chain joins TRBV9 to TRBJ1-3; D might be TRBD1 (5 bases). The V and J ends lost 0 bases and 9 bases respectively, with 7 bases between them. Germline loops: CDR1 SGDLS, CDR2 YYNGEE. This CDR3 has 12 amino acids.